This TCR beta chain originates from a study of radiotherapy plus CTLA-4 blockade in lung cancer (dated by TCRdb to 2016 to 2019). Concerning the study at large: Objective responses were observed in 18% of enrolled patients, and disease control was achieved in less than 35%.

The library was obtained by the immunoSEQ multiplex PCR assay. Not all clones reach the TCRdb copy of this immuneACCESS table, which keeps in-frame sequences only. Checked studies attribute under half of the gap to unresolved V genes and leave the rest unexplained. The sample table lists about 76,000 clones, 70% to 85% of them with a count of one. The top ten clonotypes cover about 0.79% of the sample. About this clone itself: Its antigen is still unknown. No base-level quality is on record; no much larger clone is a single base apart.

What the study reported, not specific to this receptor: After treatment with radiotherapy and ipilimumab, TCR clones that originated in tumors expanded in peripheral blood. Increased serum interferon-beta after radiation, together with early dynamic changes in blood T cell clones, were reported to be the strongest predictors of response.

The study tested focal radiation therapy combined with CTLA-4 blockade (ipilimumab) in patients with chemo-refractory metastatic non-small-cell lung cancer. V is clipped by 2 bases and J by 3 bases, and the sequence between their germline boundaries is 13 bases long. In the germline V gene (reference sequence), CDR1 corresponds to GTSNPN and CDR2 to SVGIG. The CDR3 spans 14 residues, from the cysteine through the phenylalanine. Here the CDR3 DNA is all that survives: 42 bases in frame from base 1. The origin of this receptor is a human donor with non-small cell lung cancer who had stable disease on radiotherapy plus ipilimumab. The material was peripheral blood, obtained from a patient treated with radiotherapy plus ipilimumab. The V and J genes are TRBV30 and TRBJ1-2; no D segment can be confidently identified. The DNA sequence is given as TGTGCCTGGAGTAGCCCCAGGCAGTACTATGGCTACACCTTC. Protein translation: CAWSSPRQYYGYTF.